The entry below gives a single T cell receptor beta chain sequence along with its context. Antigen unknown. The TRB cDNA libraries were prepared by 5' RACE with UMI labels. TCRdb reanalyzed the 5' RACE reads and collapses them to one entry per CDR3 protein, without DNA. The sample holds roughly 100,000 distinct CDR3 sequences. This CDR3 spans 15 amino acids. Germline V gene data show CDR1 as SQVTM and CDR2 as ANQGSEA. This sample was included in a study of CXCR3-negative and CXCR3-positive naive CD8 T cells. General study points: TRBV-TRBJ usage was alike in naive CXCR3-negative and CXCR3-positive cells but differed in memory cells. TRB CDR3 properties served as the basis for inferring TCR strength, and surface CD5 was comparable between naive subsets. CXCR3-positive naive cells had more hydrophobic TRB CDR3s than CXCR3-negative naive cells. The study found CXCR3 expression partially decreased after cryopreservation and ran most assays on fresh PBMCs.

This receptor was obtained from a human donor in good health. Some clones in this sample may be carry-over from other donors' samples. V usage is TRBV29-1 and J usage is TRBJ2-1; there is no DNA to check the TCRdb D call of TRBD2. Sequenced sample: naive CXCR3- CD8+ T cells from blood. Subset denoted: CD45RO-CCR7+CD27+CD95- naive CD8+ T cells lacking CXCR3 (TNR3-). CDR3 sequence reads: CSVERDYISYNEQFF.